These 20 T cell receptor beta chains were all obtained from the same sample, sequenced in a study of T cell changes during pregnancy in multiple sclerosis. Clones were sequenced by immunoSEQ multiplex PCR, and TCRdb holds only the in-frame ones, with some missing. The table includes 90,000 or so clones, roughly 94% detected once. The sample here was peripheral blood, taken after pregnancy. The receptors were sampled from a female donor in good health, enrolled as a control in a pregnancy study.

The rearrangement joins TRBV12-5 to TRBJ2-3; weak D call: TRBD1 (5 bases). Germline V gene lookup returns CDR1 LGHNT and CDR2 FRNRAP. CDR3 length: 17 residues. Trimming took off 1 base at V and 4 bases at J, with 18 bases between the two ends. The CDR3 sequence is CASGLATGRIDADTQYF. DNA for the CDR3: TGTGCTAGTGGTTTGGCCACAGGACGTATAGATGCAGATACGCAGTATTTT.

The genes are TRBV5-1 and TRBJ2-3; 9 nucleotides line up with TRBD2. Germline-derived CDR1 and CDR2 are SGHRS and YFSETQ. With V trimmed by 5 bases and J by 2 bases, 12 bases remained unmatched. The CDR3 runs 17 residues. The CDR3 nucleotides are TGCGCCAGCAGTTCCCAACCTAGCGGGATTAACACAGATACGCAGTATTTT. Translating gives CASSSQPSGINTDTQYF.

The rearrangement joins TRBV5-1 to TRBJ2-7; a weak D match, TRBD1 (6 bases). The V and J ends lost 4 bases and 3 bases respectively, with 17 bases between them. The germline V gene encodes CDR1 SGHRS and CDR2 YFSETQ. This CDR3 comprises 15 residues. The CDR3: CASSPLSEGVYEQYF. Here the CDR3 DNA reads TGCGCCAGCAGCCCTCTTTCTGAGGGGGTCTACGAGCAGTACTTC.

The chain is built from TRBV6-7 and TRBJ2-2, with D possibly matching TRBD1 (6 bases). TRBV6-7 is treated as an ORF (open reading frame) with a function not yet certain. The germline V and J ends were trimmed by 2 bases and 3 bases, with 13 bases remaining between them. The CDR3 has 16 amino acids. The CDR3 region is CASSYKVTGDTGELFF. The CDR3 DNA reads TGTGCCAGCAGTTACAAGGTGACAGGCGACACCGGGGAGCTGTTTTTT.

The chain joins TRBV5-1 to TRBJ1-4, with D perhaps TRBD1 (6 bases). The CDR3 has 15 residues. The V end was cut by 5 bases, the J end by 7 bases, with 18 bases between. Germline-derived CDR1 and CDR2 are SGHRS and YFSETQ. The CDR3 protein is CASRGLQGPGEKLFF. For the CDR3, the DNA is TGCGCCAGCAGGGGCCTTCAGGGGCCCGGTGAAAAACTGTTTTTT.

This chain's CDR3 is CASSGDGEGQPQHF. In DNA, the CDR3 is TGTGCCAGCTCCGGGGATGGGGAGGGTCAGCCCCAGCATTTT. The rearrangement links TRBV18 to TRBJ1-5; D remains ambiguous. This CDR3 contains 14 residues. Germline values: CDR1 KGHSH, CDR2 LQKENI. V was cut by 6 bases and J by 6 bases, with 15 bases left in between.

V and J are TRBV19 and TRBJ2-3; D is unresolved. V was pared by 4 bases and J by 6 bases, with 8 bases between. From germline, CDR1 is LNHDA and CDR2 SQIVND (reference sequence). The length of the CDR3 is 12 residues. This CDR3 reads CASSTLWDTQYF. The CDR3 nucleotides are TGTGCCAGTAGTACCCTATGGGATACGCAGTATTTT.

The rearrangement uses TRBV6-1 and TRBJ2-1; TRBD1 matches at 9 bases. The V gene's germline CDR1 is MNHNS and CDR2 SASEGT. The V and J ends lost 5 bases and 3 bases, in that order; junction bases with no gene match: 20. The CDR3 sequence is 20 residues long. The CDR3 here is CASSKGTGFKTGHIYNEQFF. The CDR3, as DNA: TGTGCCAGCAGTAAAGGGACAGGGTTTAAGACTGGCCATATCTACAATGAGCAGTTCTTC.

The rearrangement uses TRBV5-1 and TRBJ2-3; TRBD2 agrees at 8 bases. The V gene's germline CDR1 is SGHRS and CDR2 YFSETQ. CDR3 length: 16 residues. The trim removed 0 bases at V and 2 bases at J, leaving 5 bases unmatched. Here the CDR3 reads CASSLAPGLVTDTQYF. The CDR3 region has the DNA TGCGCCAGCAGCTTGGCGCCGGGACTAGTCACAGATACGCAGTATTTT.

The rearrangement uses TRBV19 and TRBJ2-7; a weak D match, TRBD1 (6 bases). From germline, CDR1 is LNHDA and CDR2 SQIVND (reference sequence). The V and J ends lost 3 bases and 5 bases respectively, with 17 bases between them. The CDR3 is 15 residues long. CDR3 bases: TGTGCCAGTAGTATCGTAGGGGGAAACGGGAACGAGCAGTACTTC. This sequence encodes CASSIVGGNGNEQYF. Drawing the rest from reference TRBV19 and TRBJ2-7, the complete variable domain is DGGITQSPKYLFRKEGQNVTLSCEQNLNHDAMYWYRQDPGQGLRLIYYSQIVNDFQKGDIAEGYSVSREKKESFPLTVTSAQKNPTAFYLCASSIVGGNGNEQYFGPGTRLTVT.

This clone has only one observation. The chain links TRBV5-1 to TRBJ2-2; D gene uncertain. The CDR3 length is 14 residues. The germline V gene encodes CDR1 SGHRS and CDR2 YFSETQ. Trimming pared 4 bases from V and 4 bases from J, leaving 11 bases between. The DNA for the CDR3 is TGCGCCAGCAGCAATTTCAGAGGCACCGGGGAGCTGTTTTTT. This gives the protein CASSNFRGTGELFF.

The chain links TRBV28 to TRBJ1-5; weak D call: TRBD1 (5 bases). Trimming stripped 3 bases from V and 6 bases from J, with 15 bases between. Germline V gene sequence: CDR1 MDHEN, CDR2 SYDVKM. The CDR3 has 15 residues. This CDR3 reads CASSFGREEVQPQHF. The CDR3 nucleotides are TGTGCCAGCAGTTTTGGCAGGGAAGAAGTTCAGCCCCAGCATTTT.

The rearrangement uses TRBV19 and TRBJ2-7, with D possibly being TRBD2 (6 bases). Germline V gene sequence: CDR1 LNHDA, CDR2 SQIVND (reference sequence). V shed 3 bases and J shed 1 base, with 10 bases lying between them. CDR3 length equals 14 residues. CDR3 nucleotide sequence: TGTGCCAGTAGTATGCGACGGGGGTCCTACGAGCAGTACTTC. Its protein product is CASSMRRGSYEQYF. Filled out from reference TRBV19 and TRBJ2-7, the complete variable domain reads DGGITQSPKYLFRKEGQNVTLSCEQNLNHDAMYWYRQDPGQGLRLIYYSQIVNDFQKGDIAEGYSVSREKKESFPLTVTSAQKNPTAFYLCASSMRRGSYEQYFGPGTRLTVT.

The V gene is TRBV6-1, the J gene TRBJ1-5; a weak D match, TRBD1 (6 bases). Looked up from germline, CDR1 is MNHNS and CDR2 is SASEGT. CDR3 length: 15 residues. The germline V and J ends were trimmed by 1 base and 6 bases, with 13 bases remaining between them. The CDR3: CASSEGDKGSQPQHF. CDR3 nucleotides: TGTGCCAGCAGTGAAGGGGACAAGGGGAGTCAGCCCCAGCATTTT.

The chain employs TRBV9 and TRBJ2-7; the match to TRBD2 covers 10 bases. V lost 3 bases and J lost 3; bases outside the gene matches: 6. Per the germline V gene, CDR1 is SGDLS and CDR2 is YYNGEE. The CDR3 is made up of 15 amino acids. The CDR3 DNA sequence: TGTGCCAGCAGCGCCCTAGCGGGAGTGAGCTACGAGCAGTACTTC. As protein: CASSALAGVSYEQYF.

The chain links TRBV28 to TRBJ2-1; D not certain. This CDR3 has 16 amino acids. Germline V gene sequence: CDR1 MDHEN, CDR2 SYDVKM. Deletions cut 3 bases from V and 4 bases from J, with 16 bases between. The CDR3 DNA reads TGTGCCAGCAGTTTGCGTTCTCCCCTCCGTTACAATGAGCAGTTCTTC. Amino acids: CASSLRSPLRYNEQFF.

V and J are TRBV18 and TRBJ2-7; D remains ambiguous. The CDR3 length is 13 residues. The germline V gene encodes CDR1 KGHSH and CDR2 LQKENI. V was pared by 3 bases and J by 2 bases, with 8 bases between. The CDR3 DNA reads as TGTGCCAGCTCACCCTTGGTAGCCTACGAGCAGTACTTC. Translating it yields CASSPLVAYEQYF.

The rearrangement links TRBV2 to TRBJ2-4; the D gene is possibly TRBD1 (6 bases). The CDR3 runs 13 residues. Trimming pared 6 bases from V and 5 bases from J, leaving 11 bases between. Germline V gene data show CDR1 as SNHLY and CDR2 as FYNNEI. CDR3: CASSRGRENIQYF. For the CDR3, the DNA is TGTGCCAGCAGCAGGGGACGAGAAAACATTCAGTACTTC.

This chain links TRBV28 with TRBJ2-7; D is uncertain. The CDR3 length is 14 residues. Per germline, CDR1 MDHEN and CDR2 SYDVKM. The V end was cut by 4 bases, the J end by 0 bases, with 10 bases between. CDR3 nucleotide sequence: TGTGCCAGCAGTTCAGGCAGCCTCTCCTACGAGCAGTACTTC. Translated, it gives CASSSGSLSYEQYF.

The V call is TRBV4-1, the J call TRBJ2-5, with D perhaps matching TRBD1 (6 bases). Trimming shortened V by 4 bases and J by 5 bases, and 23 bases separated the two germline ends. CDR1 and CDR2 (germline): MGHRA, YSYEKL. The CDR3 is 17 amino acids. Written as DNA, the CDR3 is TGCGCCAGCAGCCCTCGATCAGGGGTGCTGTCGGGGGAGACCCAGTACTTC. Translated, it gives CASSPRSGVLSGETQYF.